The present T cell receptor beta chain was sequenced within a study of cytomegalovirus exposure and HLA in healthy donors. General study results and limits: Among the sequence variants, a highly shared cluster was likely an artifact of sequencing.

The length of the CDR3 is 14 residues. Losses at the gene ends were 4 bases for V and 5 bases for J; bases not matched to a gene: 6. Germline V lookup: CDR1 LGHNT, CDR2 FRNRAP. Comment on this clone: The antigen is undetermined.

60 Vbeta and 13 Jbeta primers were used in PCR. Repertoires were generated with immunoSEQ multiplex PCR, while TCRdb's copy carries only in-frame clones and drops some. The table has about 210,000 clones, around 81% seen once. This TCR derives from a woman in her forties or fifties in good health and CMV-seropositive. The chain recombines TRBV12-5 with TRBJ1-1; 8 nucleotides match TRBD1. The specimen sequenced was PBMCs. CDR3 residues: CASGSETGGTEAFF. DNA of the CDR3: TGTGCTAGTGGTTCAGAAACAGGGGGAACTGAAGCTTTCTTT.